What follows describes a single T cell receptor beta chain. The antigen remains undetermined. One end of the junction is discordant with germline, which a read error may explain. The CDR3 covers 15 residues. DNA and RNA were both co-extracted from about 20-30 mg of bulk tissue that had not been sorted. The data belong to a study of tumor-infiltrating lymphocytes in primary liver carcinoma. At the level of the study: Roughly 3.65 to 8 million productive TCRbeta reads came from each sample, comparable across tissue types. Study-wide results and caveats: Researchers found tumor-adjacent and tumor-blood pairs overlapped less than tumor region pairs. Merely about 8-25% of top clones occurred in all five tumor regions. Top-250-clone fractions were significantly higher in tumors than in blood (p = 0.039).

From 400 to 500 ng total RNA, TCR beta cDNA was generated with a primer in the constant region. ARM-PCR was slightly modified, and three nested multiplex PCR rounds with it gave rise to the TCR beta libraries. The first two PCR rounds used TRBV1-TRBV30 primers with a Cbeta primer, roughly 10 cycles each. TCRdb re-called the multiplex PCR reads through MiXCR, storing one row per CDR3 protein. There are some 55,000 distinct CDR3 sequences in the sample; roughly 77% occur only once, and around 23% lies in the top ten. This clonotype was sampled from a man aged 35 to 55 with primary liver carcinoma and hepatitis B virus infection. The sequenced sample was liver tumor tissue from sampling region 2. The subset is: tumor region T2, inferior pole. The chain is built from TRBV12-3 or TRBV12-4 and TRBJ1-2; possibly TRBD1 for D (5 bases). CDR3 nucleotides: TGTGCCAGCAGTTTAGCCGCTCGGGGGAACTATGACTACGCCTTC. Its translation is CASSLAARGNYDYAF.